Described below is a single T cell receptor (beta chain) sequence and its context. These data come from a study of T cells in narcolepsy. Study-level information: Patients with NT1 or NT2 and healthy control donors were enrolled.

CDR1 and CDR2 (germline): SGHNT, YYREEE (reference sequence). The CDR3 has 14 amino acids. V was pared by 4 bases and J by 1 base, with 9 bases between. Method: immunoSEQ multiplex PCR; TCRdb's copy keeps in-frame clones and lacks some. The sample includes around 30,000 clones, roughly 78% of them seen just once. The chain recombines TRBV5-4 with TRBJ1-5; no clear D gene. The TCR sequence derives from a human donor with narcolepsy. The sample comprised CD45RA- memory CD4+ T cells from PBMCs. For the CDR3, the DNA is TGTGCCAGCAGCCCCGGACCGAGCAATCAGCCCCAGCATTTT. Translation: CASSPGPSNQPQHF.